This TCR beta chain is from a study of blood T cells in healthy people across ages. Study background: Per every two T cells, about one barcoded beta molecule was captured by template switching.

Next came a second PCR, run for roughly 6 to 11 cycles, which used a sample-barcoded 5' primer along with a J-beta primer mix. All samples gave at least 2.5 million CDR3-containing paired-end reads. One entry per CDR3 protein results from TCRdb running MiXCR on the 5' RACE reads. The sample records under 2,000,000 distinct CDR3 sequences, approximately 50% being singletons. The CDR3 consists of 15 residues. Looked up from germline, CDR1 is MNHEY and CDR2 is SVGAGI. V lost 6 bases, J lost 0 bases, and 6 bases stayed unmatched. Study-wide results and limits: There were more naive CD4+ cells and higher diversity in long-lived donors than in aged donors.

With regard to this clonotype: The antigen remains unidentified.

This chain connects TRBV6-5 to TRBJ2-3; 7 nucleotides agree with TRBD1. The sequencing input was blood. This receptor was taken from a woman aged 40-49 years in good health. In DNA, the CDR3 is TGTGCCAGCAGCCCGGACAGGATAAGCACAGATACGCAGTATTTT. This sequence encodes CASSPDRISTDTQYF.